The 31 T cell receptor beta chains given below trace back to one sample, sequenced in a study of tumor and adjacent non-tumor tissue in lung cancer. The library came from three nested PCR rounds adapted from ARM-PCR protocols. TCRdb reanalysed the multiplex PCR reads using MiXCR and keeps one entry per CDR3 protein. This repertoire shows about 110,000 distinct CDR3 sequences, over 75% found once; its top ten account for 20% to 25%. This sample's RNA came from whole unsorted tissue. Sequencing was carried out using lung tumor tissue. The receptors here all came from an older man with non-small cell lung cancer.

This clonotype occurred once. The CDR3 does not end in the conserved phenylalanine or tryptophan, so this is likely a read error. This rearrangement joins TRBV29-1 to TRBJ1-5; D not certain. The length of the CDR3 is 13 residues. V lost 4 bases to trimming and J lost 4 bases, with 11 bases between them. Germline V gives CDR1 SQVTM, CDR2 ANQGSEA. The CDR3 DNA follows: TGCAGCGTTGCATCAGGCATTAATCAGCCCCAGCATTTA. Translating it yields CSVASGINQPQHL.

For this clonotype: The junction departs from the called germline gene at one end, perhaps through a read error. The chain couples TRBV11-3 to TRBJ2-1, with 9 positions matching TRBD2. This CDR3 contains 17 residues. Germline CDR1 and CDR2: SGHNT and YENEEA. CDR3 nucleotides: TGTGCCAGCAACTTAGGTCCAGCGGGAGGACCCTACAATGAGCAGTTCTTC. Translating it yields CASNLGPAGGPYNEQFF.

This clonotype turned up a few times. The junction differs from germline at one of its ends, possibly a read error. This chain joins TRBV12-3 or TRBV12-4 and TRBJ2-1, with 7 bases lining up with TRBD2. The CDR3 contains 12 residues. Here the CDR3 reads CTSSWRGNEQFF. CDR3 DNA: TGCACCAGCAGTTGGCGGGGGAATGAGCAGTTCTTC.

About this clonotype: The junction shows a germline mismatch at one end, possibly a read error. The rearrangement joins TRBV6-1 to TRBJ2-1; D possibly corresponds to TRBD2 (5 bases). Germline CDR1 and CDR2: MNHNS and SASEGT. The CDR3 runs 16 residues. The CDR3 loop is CASCEGPGVSHNEQFF. The CDR3 nucleotides are TGTGCCAGCTGTGAAGGTCCCGGGGTCTCCCACAATGAGCAGTTCTTC.

Points on this clonotype: This may be a read error: a much more frequent sequence differs by one nucleotide. This chain uses TRBV18 with TRBJ1-1, with a possible D match to TRBD1 (5 bases). The CDR3 is made up of 14 amino acids. Germline CDR1 and CDR2: KGHSH and LQKENI. V was trimmed by 3 bases and J by 4 bases, leaving 12 bases between them. CDR3 region: CASSPWGGGTEAFF. CDR3 nucleotides: TGTGCCAGCTCACCGTGGGGGGGTGGCACTGAAGCTTTCTTT.

Turning to this clonotype: A read error may account for a junction end that differs from germline. This chain uses TRBV6-1 with TRBJ2-1; tentative D call: TRBD2 (5 bases). The CDR3 is 15 residues long. Germline CDR1 MNHNS, CDR2 SASEGT. The CDR3 loop reads CPSTRNAGFNNGQFF. CDR3 DNA: TGTCCCAGCACGCGTAACGCGGGCTTCAACAATGGGCAGTTCTTC.

Remarks on this clonotype: Possible read error: a much larger clone is one base away. The chain has TRBV28 and TRBJ1-1; D is undetermined. There are 15 residues in the CDR3. Trimming took 1 base from V and 7 from J, leaving 16 bases between them. Per germline, CDR1 MDHEN and CDR2 SYDVKM. The CDR3 reads CASSLLIYSGSEAFF. CDR3 DNA sequence: TGTGCCAGCAGTTTATTAATCTATTCGGGGAGTGAAGCTTTCTTT.

As regards this clonotype: As the CDR3 is not closed by the conserved phenylalanine or tryptophan, this likely results from a read error. The chain employs TRBV11-2 and TRBJ1-1; D is ambiguous. Deletions cut 8 bases from V and 4 bases from J, with 17 bases between. The CDR3 runs to 14 residues. Germline values: CDR1 SGHAT, CDR2 FQNNGV. The CDR3 loop is CASCVQWGGTEAFV. The CDR3 DNA is TGTGCCAGCTGCGTCCAGTGGGGTGGCACTGAAGCTTTCGTT.

Worth noting for this clonotype: One junction end does not reproduce the germline sequence, and a read error may be involved. The chain carries TRBV5-6 and TRBJ1-2; TRBD1 aligns across 9 bases. Germline V gene lookup returns CDR1 SGHDT and CDR2 YYEEEE. The CDR3 length is 17 residues. CDR3 nucleotide sequence: TGTGCCAGCAGCCTCAGGGACAGGGATCGTCATTACTATGACTACACCTTC. This gives the protein CASSLRDRDRHYYDYTF.

This clonotype has ten or more counts. This chain uses TRBV12-3 or TRBV12-4 with TRBJ2-3; D ambiguous. Between the trimmed V and J ends, which lost 3 bases and 3 bases, there was a span of 19 bases. The CDR3 spans 17 residues. CDR3 nucleotides: TGTGCCAGCAGTTTTAGCATAGGGAACATTGTGACAGATACGCAGTATTTT. This sequence encodes CASSFSIGNIVTDTQYF.

The table lists this clonotype with a few counts. The CDR3 does not close with the conserved phenylalanine or tryptophan, likely indicating a read error. V usage is TRBV12-5 and J usage is TRBJ1-5, with TRBD1 matching 7 bases. Germline lookup yields CDR1 LGHNT and CDR2 FRNRAP. This CDR3 is 13 amino acids long. The CDR3 sequence: CVSAPDRNQPQHL. In DNA form, the CDR3 reads TGTGTTAGTGCCCCGGACAGGAATCAGCCTCAGCATCTT.

This clonotype was counted between two and nine times. A much larger clone lies one base from this, so it may be a read error. The chain carries TRBV13 and TRBJ2-3; 11 positions match TRBD2. Germline CDR1 PRHDT, CDR2 FYEKMQ (reference sequence). With 6 bases clipped from V and 5 bases from J, the junction kept 7 bases outside the gene matches. The CDR3 runs to 15 residues. The CDR3 sequence: CASRPISGRGDTQYF. The CDR3 region has the DNA TGTGCCAGCAGACCCATTAGCGGGAGGGGAGATACGCAGTATTTT. Combining the CDR3 with reference TRBV13 and TRBJ2-3 gives the whole variable domain AAGVIQSPRHLIKEKRETATLKCYPIPRHDTVYWYQQGPGQDPQFLISFYEKMQSDKGSIPDRFSAQQFSDYHSELNMSSLELGDSALYFCASRPISGRGDTQYFGPGTRLTVL.

Details on this clonotype: Because it lacks the conserved phenylalanine or tryptophan at the end, this CDR3 is likely a read error. CDR3: CVSSFYGDRVRTEAFL. CDR3 DNA sequence: TGTGTCAGCAGTTTTTACGGGGACAGGGTGAGAACTGAAGCTTTCCTT. This chain joins TRBV12-3 or TRBV12-4 and TRBJ1-1, with TRBD1 matching 9 bases. This CDR3 is 16 amino acids long.

The chain uses TRBV11-2 and TRBJ1-4; weak D call: TRBD1 (5 bases). CDR1 SGHAT and CDR2 FQNNGV come from the germline V gene. This CDR3 contains 15 residues. V lost 7 bases, J lost 14 bases, and 26 bases lay in between. CDR3 region: CASNSRRGTNENLFF. In nucleotides, the CDR3 is TGTGCCAGCAACTCTAGAAGGGGCACTAATGAGAATCTGTTTTTT.

About this clonotype itself: An end of the junction differs from the germline gene, which may be a read error. The rearrangement joins TRBV25-1 to TRBJ1-5, with D possibly matching TRBD1 (5 bases). Per germline, CDR1 MGHDK and CDR2 SYGVNS. The length of the CDR3 is 13 residues. This CDR3 reads CASTDGGNQPKHF. For the CDR3, the DNA is TGTGCGAGCACCGACGGGGGGAATCAGCCCAAGCATTTT.

Worth noting for this clonotype: An end of the junction does not agree with germline; a read error may underlie this. The chain is built from TRBV28 and TRBJ2-1, with TRBD2 matching over 8 bases. Germline V gives CDR1 MDHEN, CDR2 SYDVKM. This CDR3 contains 15 residues. In DNA, the CDR3 is TGTGCCAGCCTTCGCGGCGGGAGGTCCTCCAATGAGCAGTTCTTC. Translated: CASLRGGRSSNEQFF.

Regarding this clonotype: A much larger clone is a single base away; this may be a read error. The CDR3 does not close with the conserved phenylalanine or tryptophan, likely indicating a read error. The gene calls are TRBV5-1 and TRBJ1-3, with 7 bases identical to TRBD1. J gave up 0 bases and V 0 bases, and 3 bases lay outside the gene matches. This CDR3 is built from 16 residues. Germline assignment: CDR1 SGHRS and CDR2 YFSETQ. The CDR3 region has the DNA TGCGCCAGCAGCTTGGAGGGGGCCAACTCTGGAAACACCATATATTTA. This gives the protein CASSLEGANSGNTIYL.

On this clonotype: A much larger clonotype is one base distant, so this may be a read error. The J gene is TRBJ2-1, the V gene TRBV20-1, with 8 bases matching TRBD2. CDR1 and CDR2 from the germline V gene are DFQATT and SNEGSKA (reference sequence). The length of the CDR3 is 14 residues. CDR3 nucleotides: TGCATTGCCTACACTAGCGGCTCCTACAATGAGCAGTTCTTC. Translated, it gives CIAYTSGSYNEQFF.

This clonotype was seen only once. The chain combines TRBV14 with TRBJ2-2, with D unresolved. The CDR3 is 14 residues long. Between the trimmed V and J ends, which lost 2 bases and 10 bases, there was a span of 14 bases. Germline values: CDR1 SGHDN, CDR2 FVKESK. The CDR3 sequence is CASSQRWKAVELFF. Written as DNA, the CDR3 is TGTGCCAGCAGCCAAAGGTGGAAGGCCGTGGAGCTGTTTTTT.

Details on this clonotype: It may be a read error: a sequence one base away is much more abundant. V is TRBV12-3 or TRBV12-4 and J is TRBJ2-7, with TRBD2 identical over 9 bases. V was clipped by 5 bases and J by 5 bases; unmatched bases: 10. The CDR3 consists of 15 residues. The CDR3 nucleotides read TGTGCCAGCAGTGTGATTAGCGGGAGACTCAACGAGCAGTACTTC. Its protein product is CASSVISGRLNEQYF.

The sample holds one count of this clonotype. One end of the junction does not line up with germline, which may come from a read error. The gene calls are TRBV10-2 and TRBJ1-5, with 8 bases fitting TRBD1. Germline V gene data show CDR1 as WSHSY and CDR2 as SAAADI. The CDR3 totals 16 residues. CDR3 region: CVRKTDRGGSNQPQQF. The CDR3 nucleotides are TGCGTCAGGAAAACCGACAGGGGTGGTAGCAATCAGCCCCAACAATTT.

As for this clonotype: This may arise from a read error, as a much more abundant clone is one base away. The chain couples TRBV7-9 to TRBJ1-2; D might be TRBD1 (5 bases). CDR3 length equals 16 residues. From germline, CDR1 is SEHNR and CDR2 FQNEAQ (reference sequence). The CDR3 region has the DNA TGTGCCGGCAGTCCACCAAGGGTGCGGGGCGACTATGGCTACACCTTC. Translated: CAGSPPRVRGDYGYTF.

The CDR3 loop reads CASSYHTFSGSYEQYF. In DNA form, the CDR3 reads TGTGCCAGCAGTTACCACACGTTTAGTGGCTCCTACGAGCAGTACTTC. The chain employs TRBV6-5 and TRBJ2-7; D is undetermined. The germline gives CDR1 MNHEY, CDR2 SVGAGI. The V and J ends lost 2 bases and 0 bases respectively, with 14 bases between them. The CDR3 contains 16 residues.

As concerns this clonotype: Sequence at one end of the junction differs from germline and may be a read error. This CDR3 reads CSAWKELEEIQYF. The CDR3 DNA sequence: TGCAGTGCTTGGAAGGAACTGGAAGAGATCCAGTATTTC. The rearrangement joins TRBV20-1 to TRBJ2-5; D call uncertain. Per germline, CDR1 DFQATT and CDR2 SNEGSKA (reference sequence). The CDR3 has 13 residues.

This clonotype was counted at least ten times. The rearrangement joins TRBV2 to TRBJ1-6; 8 nucleotides agree with TRBD1. The length of the CDR3 is 15 residues. The junction had 11 bases not matched to a gene; V was cut back by 6 bases and J by 10 bases. The germline CDR1 and CDR2 sequences are SNHLY and FYNNEI. Here the CDR3 DNA reads TGTGCCAGCAGCCTATGGCCCGCAGGGGGCTCACCCCTCCACTTT. Translation gives CASSLWPAGGSPLHF.

To note about this clonotype: The junction does not match germline at one end; this may be a read error. The J gene is TRBJ1-2, the V gene TRBV29-1; a weak D match, TRBD1 (6 bases). The CDR3 has 13 amino acids. CDR1 is SQVTM, CDR2 ANQGSEA, per germline. The CDR3, as DNA: TGCAGCGTTGTGACAGGTGAATTCTATAGCTACACCTTC. Residues: CSVVTGEFYSYTF.

This clonotype was seen many times. This sequence joins TRBV14 and TRBJ2-6; the match to TRBD1 covers 8 bases. The CDR3 runs 19 residues. Germline trimming cut 4 bases from V and 0 bases from J; bases unmatched to any gene: 11. Germline lookup yields CDR1 SGHDN and CDR2 FVKESK. CDR3 nucleotide sequence: TGTGCCAGCAGCCCTACCCTGACAGGGGCCTACTCTGGGGCCAACGTCCTGACTTTC. It specifies CASSPTLTGAYSGANVLTF.

The chain joins TRBV20-1 to TRBJ2-1, with D perhaps matching TRBD2 (6 bases). Trimming cost V 0 bases and J 8 bases, with 17 bases left between them. Germline CDR1 reads DFQATT; CDR2 reads SNEGSKA (reference sequence). CDR3 size: 15 residues. The DNA for the CDR3 is TGCAGTGCTAGAGATTTCAGCGCGGGACTCGATGAGCAGTTCTTC. Protein product: CSARDFSAGLDEQFF.

This clonotype turned up a few times. The rearrangement uses TRBV20-1 and TRBJ2-7; 8 nucleotides line up with TRBD2. The CDR3 sequence is 14 residues long. V trimming: 1 base; J trimming: 3 bases; junction bases outside the gene matches: 5. Germline V lookup: CDR1 DFQATT, CDR2 SNEGSKA (reference sequence). The CDR3 nucleotides are TGCAGTGCTAGAGGCGGGCTAGCGGGCTACGAGCAGTACTTC. Amino acids: CSARGGLAGYEQYF.

The chain couples TRBV6-5 to TRBJ1-4; 9 bases are a match to TRBD1. Per the germline V gene, CDR1 is MNHEY and CDR2 is SVGAGI. V lost 6 bases, J lost 7 bases, and 9 bases stayed unmatched. CDR3 length: 15 amino acids. CDR3 amino acids: CASRAGQGIGEKLFF. In nucleotides, the CDR3 is TGTGCCAGCAGAGCTGGACAGGGGATAGGTGAAAAACTGTTTTTT.

This chain joins TRBV7-9 and TRBJ2-1; 11 bases line up with TRBD2. CDR1 SEHNR and CDR2 FQNEAQ come from the germline V gene (reference sequence). The J segment lost 7 bases and the V segment lost 3 bases, leaving 5 bases of the junction unmatched. This CDR3 is built from 15 residues. Written as DNA, the CDR3 is TGTGCCAGCAGCTTTAGCGGGGGGGCCGGGAATGAGCAGTTCTTC. Its translation: CASSFSGGAGNEQFF.